A selection of T cell receptor beta chains follows, all from one sample in a study of blood T cell repertoires in COVID-19. TCRdb keeps only in-frame clones here, not all; method: immunoSEQ multiplex PCR. The sample gives about 140,000 clones, about 80% of which show up once; approximately 16% is in the top ten. The sequencing sample was made of peripheral blood. These receptors were obtained from a middle-aged man with acute or convalescent COVID-19. Both conserved end residues are part of each CDR3. Fields, in order: V gene, clone size, J gene, D gene, CDR3 DNA, CDR3 protein. D genes are given only for firm matches. The listing skips clone size in some rows; elsewhere it reads once, few, many or a size class.

v_gene: TRBV5-1; abundance: -; j_gene: TRBJ1-2; d_gene: TRBD1; CDR3nt: TGCGCCAGCAGCTTAGACAGGGTGAATCATGGCTACACCTTC; CDR3aa: CASSLDRVNHGYTF
v_gene: TRBV27; abundance: -; j_gene: TRBJ2-1; d_gene: -; CDR3nt: TGTGCCAGCAGTTTACCCTCTCGTTACAATGAGCAGTTCTTC; CDR3aa: CASSLPSRYNEQFF
v_gene: TRBV29-1; abundance: once; j_gene: TRBJ1-5; d_gene: TRBD1; CDR3nt: TGCAGCGTGGAAACAGGGGTAGGGCAGCCCCAGCATTTT; CDR3aa: CSVETGVGQPQHF
v_gene: TRBV5-1; abundance: -; j_gene: TRBJ1-1; d_gene: -; CDR3nt: TGCGCCAGCAGCTTACAGGGAAACACTGAAGCTTTCTTT; CDR3aa: CASSLQGNTEAFF
v_gene: TRBV20-1; abundance: -; j_gene: TRBJ2-2; d_gene: TRBD1; CDR3nt: TGCAGTGCTAGTCGGACAGGACACGGGGAGCTGTTTTTT; CDR3aa: CSASRTGHGELFF
v_gene: TRBV18; abundance: -; j_gene: TRBJ1-4; d_gene: -; CDR3nt: TGTGCCAGCTCACCCCAGAGGAGTTTCGAAAAACTGTTTTTT; CDR3aa: CASSPQRSFEKLFF
v_gene: TRBV6-5; abundance: -; j_gene: TRBJ1-3; d_gene: TRBD1; CDR3nt: TGTGCCAGCAGGGGACAGGTAGCTGGAAACACCATATATTTT; CDR3aa: CASRGQVAGNTIYF
v_gene: TRBV10-3; abundance: -; j_gene: TRBJ1-2; d_gene: -; CDR3nt: TGTGCCATCAGTGAGAGGGGATTAGGGTATGGCTACACCTTC; CDR3aa: CAISERGLGYGYTF
v_gene: TRBV27; abundance: -; j_gene: TRBJ2-2; d_gene: -; CDR3nt: TGTGCCAGCAGAAGGGCGGGGAGCACCGGGGAGCTGTTTTTT; CDR3aa: CASRRAGSTGELFF
v_gene: TRBV5-8; abundance: few; j_gene: TRBJ1-2; d_gene: TRBD1; CDR3nt: TGTGCCAGCAGCTTGACACGGACAGGGGGCAACTATGGCTACACCTTC; CDR3aa: CASSLTRTGGNYGYTF
v_gene: TRBV10-3; abundance: -; j_gene: TRBJ2-1; d_gene: -; CDR3nt: TGTGCCATCACCCCGGGGTTCGACAATGAGCAGTTCTTC; CDR3aa: CAITPGFDNEQFF
v_gene: TRBV28; abundance: -; j_gene: TRBJ2-1; d_gene: -; CDR3nt: TGTGCCAGCAGTTCTCCGAGGGCGTATAATGAGCAGTTCTTC; CDR3aa: CASSSPRAYNEQFF
v_gene: TRBV27; abundance: -; j_gene: TRBJ2-3; d_gene: TRBD2; CDR3nt: TGTGCCAGCACGGGTGCGGGGGGGCCGGATACGCAGTATTTT; CDR3aa: CASTGAGGPDTQYF
v_gene: TRBV28; abundance: once; j_gene: TRBJ1-5; d_gene: -; CDR3nt: TGTGCCAGCAGTTTATTATATCAGCCCCAGCATTTT; CDR3aa: CASSLLYQPQHF
v_gene: TRBV3-1/TRBV3-2; abundance: -; j_gene: TRBJ1-1; d_gene: -; CDR3nt: TGTGCCAGCAGCCAAGTGTCGACGGGGGGAGCTGAAGCTTTCTTT; CDR3aa: CASSQVSTGGAEAFF
v_gene: TRBV5-1; abundance: once; j_gene: TRBJ1-4; d_gene: -; CDR3nt: TGCGCCAGCGCCGAGGCGGCAGGGCGGAATGAAAAACTGTTTTTT; CDR3aa: CASAEAAGRNEKLFF
v_gene: TRBV7-8; abundance: few; j_gene: TRBJ1-1; d_gene: -; CDR3nt: TGTGCCAGCAGCTCACTACAGGGTACTGAAGCTTTCTTT; CDR3aa: CASSSLQGTEAFF
v_gene: TRBV7-9; abundance: few; j_gene: TRBJ2-7; d_gene: TRBD1; CDR3nt: TGTGCCAGCAGCTCGCCGGGACAGCCCTACGAGCAGTACTTC; CDR3aa: CASSSPGQPYEQYF
v_gene: TRBV24-1; abundance: -; j_gene: TRBJ1-2; d_gene: TRBD1; CDR3nt: TGTGCCACCAGTGATGCGGGACAGGGGGCCTCCAACTATGGCTACACCTTC; CDR3aa: CATSDAGQGASNYGYTF
v_gene: TRBV19; abundance: few; j_gene: TRBJ1-6; d_gene: TRBD1; CDR3nt: TGTGCCAGCGCGGACAGGGTTAATTCACCCCTCCACTTT; CDR3aa: CASADRVNSPLHF
v_gene: TRBV5-5; abundance: -; j_gene: TRBJ2-1; d_gene: -; CDR3nt: TGTGCCAGCAGCTTCCTAGGGGAGGATGAGCAGTTCTTC; CDR3aa: CASSFLGEDEQFF
v_gene: TRBV21-1; abundance: -; j_gene: TRBJ1-2; d_gene: -; CDR3nt: TGTGCCAGCAGAGGACAGGATGGTAACTATGGCTACACCTTC; CDR3aa: CASRGQDGNYGYTF
v_gene: TRBV7-3; abundance: -; j_gene: TRBJ1-1; d_gene: -; CDR3nt: TGTGCCAGCAGCCCCATGCCGGGCAGGGGTGACACTGAAGCTTTCTTT; CDR3aa: CASSPMPGRGDTEAFF
v_gene: TRBV19; abundance: -; j_gene: TRBJ2-3; d_gene: -; CDR3nt: TGTGCCAGTAGCCCTGGACTCTCCACAGATACGCAGTATTTT; CDR3aa: CASSPGLSTDTQYF
v_gene: TRBV9; abundance: -; j_gene: TRBJ1-1; d_gene: TRBD1; CDR3nt: TGTGCCAGCAGCGGCGACAGGGGGGAGACTGAAGCTTTCTTT; CDR3aa: CASSGDRGETEAFF
v_gene: TRBV19; abundance: few; j_gene: TRBJ2-3; d_gene: -; CDR3nt: TGTGCCAGTAGTATGCAGGTATTTAGCACAGATACGCAGTATTTT; CDR3aa: CASSMQVFSTDTQYF
v_gene: TRBV9; abundance: -; j_gene: TRBJ2-2; d_gene: TRBD2; CDR3nt: TGTGCCAGCAGCGCAACTAGCGGGACGAACACCGGGGAGCTGTTTTTT; CDR3aa: CASSATSGTNTGELFF
v_gene: TRBV7-8; abundance: -; j_gene: TRBJ2-2; d_gene: -; CDR3nt: TGTGCCAGCAGCGTAAAGGGGGGGACCGGGGAGCTGTTTTTT; CDR3aa: CASSVKGGTGELFF
v_gene: TRBV3-1/TRBV3-2; abundance: -; j_gene: TRBJ2-7; d_gene: TRBD2; CDR3nt: TGTGCCAGCAGGGATAGCGGGGGGTCCTACGAGCAGTACTTC; CDR3aa: CASRDSGGSYEQYF
v_gene: TRBV5-6; abundance: -; j_gene: TRBJ2-7; d_gene: TRBD1; CDR3nt: TGTGCCAGCAGCACCGGGACAGGGGACTACGAGCAGTACTTC; CDR3aa: CASSTGTGDYEQYF
v_gene: TRBV3-1/TRBV3-2; abundance: few; j_gene: TRBJ1-6; d_gene: TRBD1; CDR3nt: TGTGCCAGCAGCCCAACAGGGGCCTCGGTTTCACCCCTCCACTTT; CDR3aa: CASSPTGASVSPLHF
v_gene: TRBV12-2; abundance: once; j_gene: TRBJ1-5; d_gene: -; CDR3nt: TGTGCAAGTTTGCCCCGGTTTGGCAATCAGCCCCAGCATTTT; CDR3aa: CASLPRFGNQPQHF
v_gene: TRBV3-1/TRBV3-2; abundance: -; j_gene: TRBJ2-3; d_gene: TRBD2; CDR3nt: TGTGCCAGCAGCCACCGGGGACTAGCGGAATCCACTAGCACAGATACGCAGTATTTT; CDR3aa: CASSHRGLAESTSTDTQYF
v_gene: TRBV6-5; abundance: -; j_gene: TRBJ2-6; d_gene: -; CDR3nt: TGTGCCAGCAAGGAGAGCATGACTGGGGCCAACGTCCTGACTTTC; CDR3aa: CASKESMTGANVLTF
v_gene: TRBV19; abundance: -; j_gene: TRBJ2-3; d_gene: TRBD2; CDR3nt: TGTGCCAGTAGTATGGCTAGCGGGGGGGCTAGCACAGATACGCAGTATTTT; CDR3aa: CASSMASGGASTDTQYF